This entry lists 31 T cell receptor beta chains sequenced from one sample in a study of cytomegalovirus exposure and HLA in healthy donors. The study ran its PCR with 60 Vbeta and 13 Jbeta primers. Only in-frame clones appear in the TCRdb table, and some are missing; sequencing was by immunoSEQ multiplex PCR. The data hold some 160,000 clones, with 75% to 80% observed a single time. Specimen: PBMCs. The receptor source for this set is a woman between 35 and 50 years old in good health and CMV-seronegative.

The V gene is TRBV27, the J gene TRBJ1-5, with 8 bases lining up with TRBD1. The germline V gene encodes CDR1 MNHEY and CDR2 SMNVEV (reference sequence). This CDR3 comprises 14 residues. The junction had 6 bases not matched to a gene; V was cut back by 5 bases and J by 6 bases. CDR3 protein: CASSRDRGSQPQHF. The CDR3 coding sequence is TGTGCCAGCAGTAGAGACAGGGGCTCTCAGCCCCAGCATTTT.

V and J are TRBV7-6 and TRBJ2-3; 8 bases agree with TRBD1. The V gene's germline CDR1 is SGHVS and CDR2 FNYEAQ. The CDR3 runs 16 residues. Trimming cost V 6 bases and J 3 bases; bases outside gene matches: 11. CDR3 DNA: TGTGCCAGCAGAAAAAGCCCAGGGGGCATTACAGATACGCAGTATTTT. Translation gives CASRKSPGGITDTQYF.

The gene calls are TRBV27 and TRBJ2-3, with D possibly TRBD1 on 6 matching bases. The CDR3 runs to 16 residues. V lost 6 bases and J 5 bases, leaving 21 bases between the germline ends. Germline V CDR1 and CDR2: MNHEY, SMNVEV (reference sequence). The CDR3 bases are TGTGCCAGCAGCCCTGACTGGGACACGCCTGGAGATACGCAGTATTTT. Residues: CASSPDWDTPGDTQYF.

This clone occurred once. The chain combines TRBV10-2 with TRBJ2-2; 7 nucleotides line up with TRBD1. This CDR3 spans 20 amino acids. Germline V gives CDR1 WSHSY, CDR2 SAAADI. Trimming took 6 bases from V and 0 from J; bases not matched to a gene: 19. The DNA of the CDR3 is TGCGCCAGCAGGGGGCACAGGGGCTCAACGATCACGGCGAACACCGGGGAGCTGTTTTTT. Amino acid sequence: CASRGHRGSTITANTGELFF.

The J gene is TRBJ2-7, the V gene TRBV27, with 8 bases matching TRBD1. The V and J ends lost 6 bases and 2 bases, in that order; junction bases with no gene match: 9. The CDR3 loop spans 15 amino acids. Germline CDR1 reads MNHEY; CDR2 reads SMNVEV (reference sequence). CDR3 sequence (DNA): TGTGCCAGCAGACCCAAGGGACAGGACACCTACGAGCAGTACTTC. Translating it yields CASRPKGQDTYEQYF.

This chain uses TRBV7-3 with TRBJ2-5, with a tentative D call TRBD1 (5 bases). V lost 0 bases, J lost 3 bases, and 5 bases lay in between. The CDR3 runs 13 residues. CDR1 is SGHTA and CDR2 is FQGTGA in the germline V gene. The DNA of the CDR3 is TGTGCCAGCAGCTTAACCAGGGAAGAGACCCAGTACTTC. It encodes CASSLTREETQYF.

V is TRBV5-1 and J is TRBJ1-5; possible D gene TRBD1, 5 bases. This CDR3 region has 15 residues. Trimming removed 4 bases at V and 4 bases at J, with 15 bases between. CDR1 and CDR2 (germline): SGHRS, YFSETQ. CDR3 DNA: TGCGCCAGCAGCCCCAGCCAGGGAAGGAATCAGCCCCAGCATTTT. Amino acid sequence: CASSPSQGRNQPQHF.

The V and J genes are TRBV7-9 and TRBJ2-1; TRBD2 might be the D (6 bases). CDR3 size: 13 residues. V dropped 10 bases and J dropped 5 bases, with 15 bases sitting between them. Germline assignment: CDR1 SEHNR and CDR2 FQNEAQ (reference sequence). CDR3 region: CAIQRAGHNEQFF. The CDR3 DNA follows: TGTGCCATCCAGCGGGCGGGGCACAATGAGCAGTTCTTC.

The chain has TRBV7-6 and TRBJ2-1; 10 bases map to TRBD1. Germline lookup yields CDR1 SGHVS and CDR2 FNYEAQ. CDR3 size: 16 residues. J gave up 8 bases and V 1 base, and 8 bases lay outside the gene matches. The CDR3: CASSLVGTGVLDEQFF. CDR3 sequence (DNA): TGTGCCAGCAGCTTAGTGGGGACAGGGGTCCTGGATGAGCAGTTCTTC.

The V call is TRBV28, the J call TRBJ1-6; 9 bases agree with TRBD1. This CDR3 has 17 residues. V shed 4 bases, J shed 0 bases, and the junction held 4 bases outside the gene matches. Germline V gene lookup returns CDR1 MDHEN and CDR2 SYDVKM. The CDR3: CASSSGTGSSYNSPLHF. CDR3 coding DNA: TGTGCCAGCAGTTCCGGGACAGGGAGCTCCTATAATTCACCCCTCCACTTT.

The chain employs TRBV7-6 and TRBJ2-7, with 7 nucleotides matching TRBD1. Per germline, CDR1 SGHVS and CDR2 FNYEAQ. Trimming took 3 bases from V and 7 from J; bases not matched to a gene: 6. The CDR3 is made up of 13 amino acids. This CDR3 reads CASSFGTDVEQYF. In DNA form, the CDR3 reads TGTGCCAGCAGCTTCGGGACAGATGTGGAGCAGTACTTC.

In this sample, this clone turned up once. CDR3 sequence reads: CASSQESFRGQVGVNYGYTF. The CDR3 coding sequence is TGTGCCAGCAGCCAGGAATCCTTCCGGGGACAGGTGGGGGTAAACTATGGCTACACCTTC. The J gene is TRBJ1-2, the V gene TRBV4-2, with TRBD1 matching 8 bases. Germline loops: CDR1 LGHNA, CDR2 YNFKEQ. V was clipped by 3 bases and J by 2 bases; unmatched bases: 20. The CDR3 length is 20 residues.

The V gene is TRBV7-9, the J gene TRBJ2-5; no clear D gene. The CDR3 consists of 12 residues. V shed 3 bases and J shed 4 bases, with 6 bases lying between them. Germline lookup yields CDR1 SEHNR and CDR2 FQNEAQ (reference sequence). In nucleotides, the CDR3 is TGTGCCAGCAGCTTCTCCGTAGAGACCCAGTACTTC. This encodes CASSFSVETQYF.

V gene TRBV5-6 combines with J gene TRBJ2-1; 8 bases are a match to TRBD2. CDR3 length equals 14 residues. V lost 0 bases to trimming and J lost 9 bases; unmatched junction nucleotides: 5. Germline V lookup: CDR1 SGHDT, CDR2 YYEEEE. CDR3 loop: CASSLGTGGPEQFF. The CDR3 nucleotides are TGTGCCAGCAGCTTGGGGACGGGGGGGCCTGAGCAGTTCTTC.

The V gene is TRBV28, the J gene TRBJ1-5; 8 bases match TRBD1. In germline, CDR1 is MDHEN, CDR2 SYDVKM. The CDR3 consists of 15 residues. Losses at the gene ends were 4 bases for V and 4 bases for J; bases not matched to a gene: 6. The CDR3 reads CASSYQGAGNQPQHF. The CDR3 nucleotides are TGTGCCAGCAGTTACCAGGGGGCTGGGAATCAGCCCCAGCATTTT. The full variable domain, with the rest looked up from reference TRBV28 and TRBJ1-5, is DVKVTQSSRYLVKRTGEKVFLECVQDMDHENMFWYRQDPGLGLRLIYFSYDVKMKEKGDIPEGYSVSREKKERFSLILESASTNQTSMYLCASSYQGAGNQPQHFGDGTRLSIL.

The V gene is TRBV10-3, the J gene TRBJ2-1; D may be TRBD2 (5 bases). The ends were cut back, 7 bases at V and 1 base at J, with 11 bases in the middle. The CDR3 contains 14 residues. Germline CDR1 ENHRY, CDR2 SYGVKD. CDR3 amino acids: CAITGSASYNEQFF. The CDR3, as DNA: TGTGCCATCACGGGATCGGCGTCCTACAATGAGCAGTTCTTC.

The genes are TRBV6-1 and TRBJ2-3; 9 bases are shared with TRBD2. This CDR3 has 15 amino acids. From germline, CDR1 is MNHNS and CDR2 SASEGT. Losses at the gene ends were 4 bases for V and 7 bases for J; bases not matched to a gene: 9. CDR3 DNA sequence: TGTGCCAGCAGTGCTGCGCGGGGGGGCGAGAATACGCAGTATTTT. Protein product: CASSAARGGENTQYF.

V and J are TRBV25-1 and TRBJ2-2; a possible D gene is TRBD2 (6 bases). The germline CDR1 and CDR2 sequences are MGHDK and SYGVNS. V lost 4 bases to trimming and J lost 1 base, with 13 bases between them. The CDR3 has 16 amino acids. This chain's CDR3 is CASSAQSGWNTGELFF. In DNA, the CDR3 is TGTGCCAGCAGTGCCCAAAGCGGGTGGAACACCGGGGAGCTGTTTTTT.

The V and J genes are TRBV27 and TRBJ2-2; 10 bases map to TRBD2. In germline, CDR1 is MNHEY, CDR2 SMNVEV (reference sequence). The CDR3 runs to 16 residues. V shed 7 bases, J shed 7 bases, and the junction held 12 bases outside the gene matches. CDR3 residues: CASKTQAGGRFGELFF. The CDR3, as DNA: TGTGCCAGCAAGACTCAAGCGGGGGGGCGGTTCGGGGAGCTGTTTTTT.

The chain links TRBV5-6 to TRBJ1-2; no clear D gene. V lost 2 bases to trimming and J lost 7 bases, with 9 bases between them. CDR1 SGHDT and CDR2 YYEEEE come from the germline V gene. The CDR3 has 12 residues. CDR3 DNA sequence: TGTGCCAGCAGCTTTTGGGGAGGTGGCTACACCTTC. Residues: CASSFWGGGYTF.

This rearrangement joins TRBV5-1 to TRBJ2-1, with 10 bases aligning to TRBD2. Trimming removed 3 bases from V and 6 bases from J; junction bases left unmatched: 3. The CDR3 extends over 14 amino acids. Germline V CDR1 and CDR2: SGHRS, YFSETQ. The CDR3 coding sequence is TGCGCCAGCAGCTACCTAGCGGGGGCCAATGAGCAGTTCTTC. Its translation: CASSYLAGANEQFF.

This rearrangement joins TRBV5-1 to TRBJ2-7; 10 nucleotides agree with TRBD1. In germline, CDR1 is SGHRS, CDR2 YFSETQ. The CDR3 has 16 residues. V lost 5 bases, J lost 2 bases, and 10 bases stayed unmatched. The CDR3 reads CASRGGSGTGAYEQYF. The CDR3 DNA reads as TGCGCCAGCAGAGGTGGGTCCGGGACAGGGGCCTACGAGCAGTACTTC.

This sequence joins TRBV7-6 and TRBJ1-5, with TRBD1 matching over 9 bases. The J segment lost 1 base and the V segment lost 1 base, leaving 8 bases of the junction unmatched. Germline loops: CDR1 SGHVS, CDR2 FNYEAQ. The CDR3 loop spans 18 amino acids. The CDR3 nucleotides read TGTGCCAGCAGCTTAGGCGGGCTAGGACAGGGGAGCAATCAGCCCCAGCATTTT. The encoded protein is CASSLGGLGQGSNQPQHF.

The V and J genes are TRBV6-5 and TRBJ1-1, with D perhaps matching TRBD1 (5 bases). CDR3 length: 14 amino acids. Germline V gene sequence: CDR1 MNHEY, CDR2 SVGAGI. V was pared by 4 bases and J by 1 base, with 10 bases between. In DNA form, the CDR3 reads TGTGCCAGCAGTTTTTCCGGGGGGAACACTGAAGCTTTCTTT. Translated: CASSFSGGNTEAFF.

This clone was counted a single time. The J gene is TRBJ1-1, the V gene TRBV7-6; 9 nucleotides line up with TRBD1. The CDR3 is made up of 17 amino acids. Germline assignment: CDR1 SGHVS and CDR2 FNYEAQ. Losses at the gene ends were 1 base for V and 8 bases for J; bases not matched to a gene: 14. The CDR3 DNA follows: TGTGCCAGCAGCTTAGGGACAGGGGATCAGGCTCTCCTGGAAGCTTTCTTT. As protein: CASSLGTGDQALLEAFF. The full variable domain, in which reference TRBV7-6 and TRBJ1-1 provide the parts outside the CDR3, is GAGVSQSPRYKVTKRGQDVALRCDPISGHVSLYWYRQALGQGPEFLTYFNYEAQQDKSGLPNDRFSAERPEGSISTLTIQRTEQRDSAMYRCASSLGTGDQALLEAFFGQGTRLTVV.

The rearrangement joins TRBV29-1 to TRBJ1-1, with D unclear. Germline-derived CDR1 and CDR2 are SQVTM and ANQGSEA. The CDR3 has 14 residues. V lost 5 bases and J 0 bases, leaving 13 bases between the germline ends. CDR3: CSVQQATLNTEAFF. As DNA, the CDR3 is TGCAGCGTTCAGCAGGCCACCTTGAACACTGAAGCTTTCTTT.

This chain joins TRBV10-3 and TRBJ2-7, with 10 bases that match TRBD1. J was trimmed by 4 bases and V by 8 bases; bases with no gene match: 8. Germline CDR1 reads ENHRY; CDR2 reads SYGVKD. This CDR3 comprises 14 residues. The CDR3 spells CAIGMTGGGYEQYF. The CDR3 DNA is TGTGCCATCGGTATGACAGGGGGCGGTTACGAGCAGTACTTC.

V usage is TRBV18 and J usage is TRBJ1-1; TRBD1 might be the D (5 bases). Germline CDR1 reads KGHSH; CDR2 reads LQKENI. This CDR3 contains 14 residues. The germline V and J ends were trimmed by 6 bases and 7 bases, with 18 bases remaining between them. The CDR3 DNA sequence: TGTGCCAGCTCTCTAGGGGAGGGATATGTTGAAGCTTTCTTT. It encodes CASSLGEGYVEAFF.

V is TRBV27 and J is TRBJ1-6; D not resolved. This CDR3 comprises 18 residues. Germline V gene data show CDR1 as MNHEY and CDR2 as SMNVEV (reference sequence). V was cut by 0 bases and J by 0 bases, with 12 bases left in between. CDR3 amino acids: CASSLSGGRSSYNSPLHF. The DNA for the CDR3 is TGTGCCAGCAGTTTATCTGGCGGTAGAAGCTCCTATAATTCACCCCTCCACTTT.

The V and J genes are TRBV28 and TRBJ1-1; TRBD1 agrees at 7 bases. Germline V gives CDR1 MDHEN, CDR2 SYDVKM. This CDR3 has 15 amino acids. V was clipped by 10 bases and J by 2 bases; unmatched bases: 13. The CDR3 bases are TGTGCCATCTCGGCAGGACAGGAAAAAAACACTGAAGCTTTCTTT. It is translated as CAISAGQEKNTEAFF.

This chain connects TRBV27 to TRBJ2-3; D possibly corresponds to TRBD1 (5 bases). This CDR3 has 14 amino acids. The V gene's germline CDR1 is MNHEY and CDR2 SMNVEV (reference sequence). V gave up 2 bases and J gave up 5 bases, with 11 bases separating them. CDR3 in amino acids: CASSLVRGQDTQYF. The CDR3 DNA is TGTGCCAGCAGTTTAGTTAGGGGCCAAGATACGCAGTATTTT.